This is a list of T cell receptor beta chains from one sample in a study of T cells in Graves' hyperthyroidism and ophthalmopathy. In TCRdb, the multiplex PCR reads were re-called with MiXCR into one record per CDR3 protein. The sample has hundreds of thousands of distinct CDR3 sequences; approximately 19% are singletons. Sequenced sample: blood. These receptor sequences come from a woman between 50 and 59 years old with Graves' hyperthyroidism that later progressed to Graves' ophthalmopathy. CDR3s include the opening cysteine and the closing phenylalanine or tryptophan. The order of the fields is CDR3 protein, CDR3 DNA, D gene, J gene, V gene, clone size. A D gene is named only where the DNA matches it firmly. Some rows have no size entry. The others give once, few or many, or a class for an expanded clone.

CDR3aa: CASSDLGSSYEQYF
CDR3nt: TGTGCCAGCAGTGATTTGGGCAGTTCCTACGAGCAGTACTTC
d_gene: -
j_gene: TRBJ2-7
v_gene: TRBV6-1
abundance: -

CDR3aa: CASSERQGNSYEQYF
CDR3nt: TGTGCCAGCAGTGAAAGACAGGGGAACTCCTACGAGCAGTACTTC
d_gene: TRBD1
j_gene: TRBJ2-7
v_gene: TRBV2
abundance: -

CDR3aa: CASSATRSDYGYTF
CDR3nt: TGTGCCAGCAGCGCAACCAGATCGGACTATGGCTACACCTTC
d_gene: -
j_gene: TRBJ1-2
v_gene: TRBV11-2
abundance: few

CDR3aa: CASSFDTGEDNQPQHF
CDR3nt: TGTGCCAGCAGTTTCGATACAGGGGAAGACAATCAGCCCCAGCATTTT
d_gene: TRBD1
j_gene: TRBJ1-5
v_gene: TRBV12-3/TRBV12-4
abundance: many

CDR3aa: CASSATQGTGYTF
CDR3nt: TGTGCCAGCAGCGCGACGCAGGGAACGGGCTACACCTTC
d_gene: -
j_gene: TRBJ1-2
v_gene: TRBV7-9
abundance: few

CDR3aa: CARRRGDTEAFF
CDR3nt: TGTGCCAGACGACGAGGGGACACTGAAGCTTTCTTT
d_gene: -
j_gene: TRBJ1-1
v_gene: TRBV6-1
abundance: -

CDR3aa: CASRHILGNTIYF
CDR3nt: TGCGCCAGCAGGCATATACTCGGAAACACCATATATTTT
d_gene: -
j_gene: TRBJ1-3
v_gene: TRBV4-1
abundance: -

CDR3aa: CASSVASGRTGELFF
CDR3nt: TGTGCCAGCAGTGTAGCGAGCGGTCGAACCGGGGAGCTGTTTTTT
d_gene: -
j_gene: TRBJ2-2
v_gene: TRBV2
abundance: many

CDR3aa: CASSPKLSVGGDTQYF
CDR3nt: TGTGCCAGCTCACCAAAACTCAGCGTAGGAGGGGATACGCAGTATTTT
d_gene: -
j_gene: TRBJ2-3
v_gene: TRBV18
abundance: few

CDR3aa: CASSLFSGGDVSTDTQYF
CDR3nt: TGTGCCAGCAGCTTGTTTAGCGGGGGAGACGTGAGCACAGATACGCAGTATTTT
d_gene: TRBD2
j_gene: TRBJ2-3
v_gene: TRBV5-6
abundance: -

CDR3aa: CASSTTGGSAGELFF
CDR3nt: TGTGCCAGTAGTACAACAGGGGGCTCGGCCGGGGAGCTGTTTTTT
d_gene: TRBD1
j_gene: TRBJ2-2
v_gene: TRBV19
abundance: -

CDR3aa: CASSGDREIVRELFF
CDR3nt: TGTGCCAGCAGCGGGGACAGGGAGATTGTCCGGGAGCTGTTTTTT
d_gene: TRBD1
j_gene: TRBJ2-2
v_gene: TRBV2
abundance: many

CDR3aa: CATSAGSTPYNEQFF
CDR3nt: TGTGCCACCAGTGCTGGGTCTACGCCCTACAATGAGCAGTTCTTC
d_gene: -
j_gene: TRBJ2-1
v_gene: TRBV15
abundance: -

CDR3aa: CASSYRDRYYEQYF
CDR3nt: TGTGCCAGCAGTTACCGGGACAGGTACTACGAGCAGTACTTC
d_gene: TRBD1
j_gene: TRBJ2-7
v_gene: TRBV6-5
abundance: -

CDR3aa: CASSIYRGGNYGYTF
CDR3nt: TGTGCCAGCAGCATTTACAGGGGAGGTAACTATGGCTACACCTTC
d_gene: TRBD1
j_gene: TRBJ1-2
v_gene: TRBV6-1
abundance: -

CDR3aa: CAWTLLGDLNSPLHF
CDR3nt: TGTGCCTGGACCCTCCTAGGGGACCTGAATTCACCCCTCCACTTT
d_gene: -
j_gene: TRBJ1-6
v_gene: TRBV30
abundance: -

CDR3aa: CASSLIPGQYNEQFF
CDR3nt: TGTGCCAGCAGCTTAATCCCGGGACAATACAATGAGCAGTTCTTC
d_gene: -
j_gene: TRBJ2-1
v_gene: TRBV11-1
abundance: many

CDR3aa: CSASGLEGRGQPQHF
CDR3nt: TGCAGTGCTAGTGGTCTTGAGGGGCGCGGGCAGCCCCAGCATTTT
d_gene: -
j_gene: TRBJ1-5
v_gene: TRBV20-1
abundance: many

CDR3aa: CATSDNSVSAEAFF
CDR3nt: TGTGCCACCAGCGATAATAGCGTTTCGGCTGAAGCTTTCTTT
d_gene: -
j_gene: TRBJ1-1
v_gene: TRBV24-1
abundance: few

CDR3aa: CSVAETGVHTEAFF
CDR3nt: TGCAGCGTTGCTGAGACAGGGGTTCACACTGAAGCTTTCTTT
d_gene: TRBD1
j_gene: TRBJ1-1
v_gene: TRBV29-1
abundance: -

CDR3aa: CASSYGRDHNSPLHF
CDR3nt: TGTGCCAGCAGTTATGGCCGGGACCACAATTCACCCCTCCACTTT
d_gene: -
j_gene: TRBJ1-6
v_gene: TRBV6-5
abundance: many

CDR3aa: CASSLGGNTQYF
CDR3nt: TGTGCCAGCAGTTTAGGCGGAAATACGCAGTATTTT
d_gene: -
j_gene: TRBJ2-3
v_gene: TRBV12-3/TRBV12-4
abundance: -

CDR3aa: CASSYEGGVSTGELFF
CDR3nt: TGTGCCAGCAGTTATGAGGGGGGAGTTAGCACCGGGGAGCTGTTTTTT
d_gene: -
j_gene: TRBJ2-2
v_gene: TRBV6-5
abundance: -

CDR3aa: CASSHPGFHTQYF
CDR3nt: TGTGCCAGCAGTCACCCGGGATTCCATACGCAGTATTTT
d_gene: -
j_gene: TRBJ2-3
v_gene: TRBV27
abundance: -

CDR3aa: CASGTSGVDTGELFF
CDR3nt: TGTGCCAGTGGGACTAGCGGGGTCGACACCGGGGAGCTGTTTTTT
d_gene: TRBD2
j_gene: TRBJ2-2
v_gene: TRBV19
abundance: few

CDR3aa: CASSQDGKGNTEAFF
CDR3nt: TGCGCCAGCAGCCAAGATGGGAAGGGGAACACTGAAGCTTTCTTT
d_gene: -
j_gene: TRBJ1-1
v_gene: TRBV4-1
abundance: few

CDR3aa: CASSGTGSGDTQYF
CDR3nt: TGTGCCAGCAGCGGAACAGGGTCGGGAGATACGCAGTATTTT
d_gene: -
j_gene: TRBJ2-3
v_gene: TRBV5-4
abundance: -

CDR3aa: CSANRGGRGRNTEAFF
CDR3nt: TGCAGTGCTAATAGAGGGGGCAGGGGGCGCAACACTGAAGCTTTCTTT
d_gene: TRBD1
j_gene: TRBJ1-1
v_gene: TRBV20-1
abundance: -

CDR3aa: CASSLDEGLSNQPQHF
CDR3nt: TGTGCCAGCAGTTTAGATGAGGGGCTCAGCAATCAGCCCCAGCATTTT
d_gene: -
j_gene: TRBJ1-5
v_gene: TRBV12-3/TRBV12-4
abundance: few

CDR3aa: CASRGTTQETQYF
CDR3nt: TGTGCCAGCAGAGGGACCACCCAAGAGACCCAGTACTTC
d_gene: -
j_gene: TRBJ2-5
v_gene: TRBV6-2/TRBV6-3
abundance: few

CDR3aa: CASSVTGPSGNTIYF
CDR3nt: TGTGCCAGCAGCGTCACAGGGCCTTCTGGAAACACCATATATTTT
d_gene: -
j_gene: TRBJ1-3
v_gene: TRBV12-3/TRBV12-4
abundance: few

CDR3aa: CASSYSGGWEQFF
CDR3nt: TGTGCCAGCAGTTACTCAGGGGGTTGGGAGCAGTTCTTC
d_gene: -
j_gene: TRBJ2-1
v_gene: TRBV6-2/TRBV6-3
abundance: -

CDR3aa: CASSQEDRVNQPQHF
CDR3nt: TGCGCCAGCAGCCAAGAGGACAGGGTTAATCAGCCCCAGCATTTT
d_gene: TRBD1
j_gene: TRBJ1-5
v_gene: TRBV4-1
abundance: -

CDR3aa: CASSYRRNTEAFF
CDR3nt: TGTGCCAGCAGTTATCGCAGGAACACTGAAGCTTTCTTT
d_gene: -
j_gene: TRBJ1-1
v_gene: TRBV6-5
abundance: many

CDR3aa: CASIGGVGETQYF
CDR3nt: TGTGCCAGCATAGGTGGGGTGGGAGAGACCCAGTACTTC
d_gene: -
j_gene: TRBJ2-5
v_gene: TRBV2
abundance: -

CDR3aa: CAWSTSGQGRESPLHF
CDR3nt: TGTGCCTGGAGTACTTCGGGTCAGGGGAGAGAATCACCCCTCCACTTT
d_gene: -
j_gene: TRBJ1-6
v_gene: TRBV30
abundance: -

CDR3aa: CASGLGNVLTF
CDR3nt: TGTGCTAGTGGTTTAGGGAACGTCCTGACTTTC
d_gene: -
j_gene: TRBJ2-6
v_gene: TRBV12-5
abundance: once

CDR3aa: CASRDTGTGRYEQYF
CDR3nt: TGTGCCAGCAGAGACACAGGGACAGGGAGGTACGAGCAGTACTTC
d_gene: TRBD1
j_gene: TRBJ2-7
v_gene: TRBV12-3/TRBV12-4
abundance: -

CDR3aa: CASSFGGTGDTIYF
CDR3nt: TGTGCCAGCAGTTTCGGGGGAACGGGGGACACCATATATTTT
d_gene: -
j_gene: TRBJ1-3
v_gene: TRBV9
abundance: -

CDR3aa: CASSLMDSGANVLTF
CDR3nt: TGTGCCAGCAGCTTGATGGACTCTGGGGCCAACGTCCTGACTTTC
d_gene: -
j_gene: TRBJ2-6
v_gene: TRBV5-1
abundance: -

CDR3aa: CASSFDALDNQETQYF
CDR3nt: TGTGCCAGCAGCTTTGATGCCCTCGACAACCAAGAGACCCAGTACTTC
d_gene: -
j_gene: TRBJ2-5
v_gene: TRBV11-2
abundance: many

CDR3aa: CASSLDVSYEQYF
CDR3nt: TGCGCCAGCAGCTTGGACGTCTCCTACGAGCAGTACTTC
d_gene: -
j_gene: TRBJ2-7
v_gene: TRBV5-1
abundance: many

CDR3aa: CASSRDGPRESGYTF
CDR3nt: TGTGCCAGCAGTCGAGACGGCCCTCGCGAAAGTGGCTACACCTTC
d_gene: -
j_gene: TRBJ1-2
v_gene: TRBV11-2
abundance: many

CDR3aa: CATGPGREQYF
CDR3nt: TGTGCCACCGGACCGGGCAGAGAGCAGTACTTC
d_gene: -
j_gene: TRBJ2-7
v_gene: TRBV7-9
abundance: few

CDR3aa: CASSVDWGGYNEQYF
CDR3nt: TGTGCCAGCAGCGTAGATTGGGGGGGGTATAACGAGCAGTACTTC
d_gene: TRBD2
j_gene: TRBJ2-7
v_gene: TRBV9
abundance: -

CDR3aa: CASTDMLYGYTF
CDR3nt: TGTGCCAGCACCGACATGCTCTATGGCTACACCTTC
d_gene: -
j_gene: TRBJ1-2
v_gene: TRBV6-2/TRBV6-3
abundance: few

CDR3aa: CASSALPGQGTTDTQYF
CDR3nt: TGTGCCAGCAGCGCACTACCGGGACAGGGGACCACAGATACGCAGTATTTT
d_gene: TRBD1
j_gene: TRBJ2-3
v_gene: TRBV7-9
abundance: few

CDR3aa: CASKNSTSGGGTQYF
CDR3nt: TGTGCCAGCAAGAACAGCACTAGCGGGGGCGGGACCCAGTACTTC
d_gene: TRBD2
j_gene: TRBJ2-5
v_gene: TRBV2
abundance: -

CDR3aa: CASSSAKKYF
CDR3nt: TGTGCCAGCAGTTCGGCTAAGAAGTATTTT
d_gene: -
j_gene: TRBJ2-3
v_gene: TRBV7-9
abundance: few

CDR3aa: CSAIRTGDGELFF
CDR3nt: TGCAGTGCTATTAGGACGGGAGACGGGGAGCTGTTTTTT
d_gene: -
j_gene: TRBJ2-2
v_gene: TRBV20-1
abundance: -

CDR3aa: CSVSPSGQIYNEQFF
CDR3nt: TGCAGCGTAAGCCCCTCGGGACAAATATACAATGAGCAGTTCTTC
d_gene: -
j_gene: TRBJ2-1
v_gene: TRBV29-1
abundance: few

CDR3aa: CASSLSSNTDTQYF
CDR3nt: TGTGCCAGCAGCTTATCAAGCAACACAGATACGCAGTATTTT
d_gene: -
j_gene: TRBJ2-3
v_gene: TRBV7-3
abundance: many

CDR3aa: CASSSRDRASYEQYF
CDR3nt: TGTGCCAGCAGCTCCCGGGACAGGGCCTCCTACGAGCAGTACTTC
d_gene: TRBD1
j_gene: TRBJ2-7
v_gene: TRBV7-9
abundance: -

CDR3aa: CASSQVQGNNSPLHF
CDR3nt: TGCGCCAGCAGCCAAGTTCAGGGAAATAATTCACCCCTCCACTTT
d_gene: -
j_gene: TRBJ1-6
v_gene: TRBV4-1
abundance: -

CDR3aa: CSARKSGQSYNEQFF
CDR3nt: TGCAGTGCCAGAAAAAGCGGACAGTCCTACAATGAGCAGTTCTTC
d_gene: -
j_gene: TRBJ2-1
v_gene: TRBV20-1
abundance: -

CDR3aa: CASSQALQRGGGYTF
CDR3nt: TGTGCCAGCAGCCAAGCCCTTCAACGGGGTGGTGGCTACACCTTC
d_gene: -
j_gene: TRBJ1-2
v_gene: TRBV3-1
abundance: many

CDR3aa: CASRPSGDYEQYF
CDR3nt: TGTGCCAGCAGACCTAGCGGGGACTACGAGCAGTACTTC
d_gene: TRBD2
j_gene: TRBJ2-7
v_gene: TRBV7-9
abundance: many

CDR3aa: CASSFPGGPYNEQFF
CDR3nt: TGTGCCAGCAGCTTCCCGGGGGGACCCTACAATGAGCAGTTCTTC
d_gene: TRBD2
j_gene: TRBJ2-1
v_gene: TRBV7-9
abundance: many

CDR3aa: CASSPPGQGANYGYTF
CDR3nt: TGTGCCAGCAGCCCCCCAGGACAGGGAGCCAACTATGGCTACACCTTC
d_gene: TRBD1
j_gene: TRBJ1-2
v_gene: TRBV9
abundance: few

CDR3aa: CASRTGGSETQYF
CDR3nt: TGTGCCAGCAGGACGGGAGGGTCAGAGACCCAGTACTTC
d_gene: TRBD2
j_gene: TRBJ2-5
v_gene: TRBV28
abundance: few